This TCR beta chain was found in a study of T-cell memory formation after mild COVID-19. In the study overall: Largely donor-specific TCR clusters were found.

Via MiXCR, TCRdb re-called the 5' RACE reads, giving one row per CDR3 protein. The sample lists about 470,000 distinct CDR3 sequences, roughly 20% occurring once. Study observations and caveats: Within pre-infection memory, some responding clones were found, suggesting cross-reactive memory joined. Of the contracting clones, CD4+ ones lay mainly in CM and EM, and CD8+ ones in EMRA. Whereas later expanders leaned CD4+, clones contracting day 15 to 85 showed a balanced CD4/CD8 makeup.

As concerns this clonotype: Its specificity is not known.

CDR1 and CDR2 from the germline V gene are SGHTA and FQGNSA. V dropped 5 bases and J dropped 6; count of bases not matched to a gene: 7. The CDR3 totals 16 residues. The sequence was obtained from an adult woman who had mild COVID-19 (a few samples of this study predate the infection). Cell type and time point are not known. The specimen sequenced was PBMCs or a T cell subset sorted from them (not recorded which). The chain recombines TRBV7-2 with TRBJ2-3; 14 nucleotides line up with TRBD2. This CDR3 is CASSRQTSGRVDTQYF. In nucleotides, the CDR3 is TGTGCCAGCAGCCGCCAGACTAGCGGGAGGGTGGATACGCAGTATTTT.